What follows is one T cell receptor (beta chain) and its context. Its antigen is undetermined. Germline-derived CDR1 and CDR2 are ENHRY and SYGVKD. The CDR3 covers 12 residues. The germline V and J ends were trimmed by 4 bases and 5 bases, with 8 bases remaining between them. The sample is drawn from a study of a mutant IDH1 vaccine in newly diagnosed glioma. Study results and limitations: Among top peripheral T cell clonotypes, changes seemed unrelated to pseudoprogression.

TCRdb's table, derived via immunoSEQ multiplex PCR, lists solely in-frame clones and lacks some. The sample lists roughly 120,000 clones; around 80% were seen once. Noted time point: week 11, during vaccination. In the vaccine, a single dose held 300 ug of the mutant IDH1 20-mer peptide, along with topical imiquimod. The study enrolled donors with new WHO grade 3 or 4 IDH1-mutant, ATRX-lost astrocytomas. The chain joins TRBV10-3 to TRBJ2-5; D unresolved. Specimen: PBMCs, collected from a glioma patient whose treatment included an IDH1 peptide vaccine. This TCR came from a man aged 35-49 years with glioma. The CDR3 loop reads CAISGDGETQYF. The CDR3 DNA follows: TGTGCCATCAGTGGGGATGGCGAGACCCAGTACTTC.